The next 15 T cell receptor beta chains were all read from a single sample in a study of T cells after somatic rescue of genetic block. This table comes from immunoSEQ multiplex PCR, and its TCRdb copy is limited to in-frame clones, with some not included. The sample lists 110,000 or so clones, about nine tenths occurring once. Sequenced input: peripheral blood mononuclear cells (PBMCs). The receptors were gathered from a woman under 30.

The CDR3 region is CASSLDAGVGTGELFF. The DNA for the CDR3 is TGTGCCAGCAGCTTAGATGCGGGTGTGGGCACCGGGGAGCTGTTTTTT. The chain has TRBV11-3 and TRBJ2-2; D is possibly TRBD2 (5 bases). Germline V gene lookup returns CDR1 SGHNT and CDR2 YENEEA. The CDR3 runs to 16 residues. Trimming took off 0 bases at V and 4 bases at J, with 12 bases between the two ends. Combining the CDR3 with reference TRBV11-3 and TRBJ2-2 gives the whole variable domain EAGVVQSPRYKIIEKKQPVAFWCNPISGHNTLYWYLQNLGQGPELLIRYENEEAVDDSQLPKDRFSAERLKGVDSTLKIQPAELGDSAVYLCASSLDAGVGTGELFFGEGSRLTVL.

The chain employs TRBV7-2 and TRBJ1-1; D is undetermined. V dropped 5 bases and J dropped 6 bases, with 13 bases sitting between them. The CDR3 runs to 13 residues. Germline assignment: CDR1 SGHTA and CDR2 FQGNSA. CDR3 in amino acids: CASSPRVGAEAFF. CDR3 bases: TGTGCCAGCAGCCCACGGGTGGGTGCTGAAGCTTTCTTT.

The chain employs TRBV19 and TRBJ1-4, with D unresolved. V lost 7 bases and J 3 bases, leaving 15 bases between the germline ends. Germline loops: CDR1 LNHDA, CDR2 SQIVND (reference sequence). The length of the CDR3 is 15 residues. The CDR3 reads CASKDNKNSNEKLFF. The CDR3 DNA sequence: TGTGCCAGTAAGGATAACAAAAACTCTAATGAAAAACTGTTTTTT.

The chain uses TRBV7-2 and TRBJ1-6; 8 bases are a match to TRBD1. There are 17 residues in the CDR3. V trimming: 4 bases; J trimming: 0 bases; junction bases outside the gene matches: 5. The V gene's germline CDR1 is SGHTA and CDR2 FQGNSA. The CDR3 here is CASSSGQGNSYNSPLHF. The CDR3 region has the DNA TGTGCCAGCAGCTCCGGACAGGGCAACTCCTATAATTCACCCCTCCACTTT.

The chain employs TRBV7-2 and TRBJ1-6; perhaps TRBD1 as D (6 bases). Germline loops: CDR1 SGHTA, CDR2 FQGNSA. The ends were cut back, 1 base at V and 6 bases at J, with 19 bases in the middle. The CDR3 consists of 18 residues. In DNA form, the CDR3 reads TGTGCCAGCAGCTTAGGGGCCTGGGGGCGGTTTGCTAATTCACCCCTCCACTTT. It codes for CASSLGAWGRFANSPLHF.

The chain employs TRBV7-9 and TRBJ2-7; 8 bases map to TRBD1. CDR3 length equals 17 residues. V dropped 5 bases and J dropped 2; count of bases not matched to a gene: 14. Germline V gene sequence: CDR1 SEHNR, CDR2 FQNEAQ (reference sequence). CDR3 nucleotides: TGTGCCAGCAGCCACACAGCCCTATCGGACAGGGCCTACGAGCAGTACTTC. It is translated as CASSHTALSDRAYEQYF.

This CDR3 is CASSVAAGQHNEQFF. As DNA, the CDR3 is TGTGCCAGCAGCGTAGCGGCGGGTCAACACAATGAGCAGTTCTTC. This chain uses TRBV9 with TRBJ2-1; TRBD2 is a possible D gene (5 bases). CDR3 length: 15 residues. The germline gives CDR1 SGDLS, CDR2 YYNGEE. The ends were cut back, 0 bases at V and 5 bases at J, with 12 bases in the middle.

This clone appeared a single time. The chain recombines TRBV20-1 with TRBJ2-5; D is undetermined. This CDR3 comprises 11 residues. Trimming took 7 bases from V and 5 from J, leaving 11 bases between them. Germline lookup yields CDR1 DFQATT and CDR2 SNEGSKA (reference sequence). The CDR3 sequence: CSGSMRETQYF. The DNA for the CDR3 is TGCAGTGGCAGTATGAGGGAGACCCAGTACTTC.

This rearrangement joins TRBV11-2 to TRBJ1-1; possible D gene TRBD1, 6 bases. V lost 2 bases and J 3 bases, leaving 7 bases between the germline ends. Germline V gene lookup returns CDR1 SGHAT and CDR2 FQNNGV. This CDR3 comprises 13 residues. The CDR3 region is CASSLKGDTEAFF. CDR3 in DNA: TGTGCCAGCAGCTTAAAGGGGGACACTGAAGCTTTCTTT.

The chain combines TRBV7-6 with TRBJ2-1; a possible D gene is TRBD1 (6 bases). There are 11 residues in the CDR3. With 2 bases removed from V and 12 bases from J, the gap between germline ends came to 8 bases. CDR1 is SGHVS, CDR2 FNYEAQ, per germline. The CDR3 DNA is TGTGCCAGCAGCTTAACAGGGCGGCAGTTCTTC. As protein: CASSLTGRQFF.

V is TRBV30 and J is TRBJ2-1, with 8 bases fitting TRBD2. CDR1 is GTSNPN and CDR2 is SVGIG in the germline V gene (reference sequence). This CDR3 has 17 amino acids. V was pared by 2 bases and J by 9 bases, with 18 bases of the junction left unmatched. The CDR3 here is CAWSHNWGTSGNGEQFF. CDR3 in DNA: TGTGCCTGGAGTCATAATTGGGGAACTAGCGGCAATGGTGAGCAGTTCTTC.

The chain joins TRBV7-2 to TRBJ2-3; D is undetermined. V was clipped by 3 bases and J by 8 bases, with 12 bases between them. The CDR3 loop spans 13 amino acids. In germline, CDR1 is SGHTA, CDR2 FQGNSA. DNA of the CDR3: TGTGCCAGCAGCTTTGAAAAGGCCAGTACGCAGTATTTT. It specifies CASSFEKASTQYF. Full variable domain (outside the CDR3, taken from reference TRBV7-2 and TRBJ2-3): GAGVSQSPSNKVTEKGKDVELRCDPISGHTALYWYRQSLGQGLEFLIYFQGNSAPDKSGLPSDRFSAERTGGSVSTLTIQRTQQEDSAVYLCASSFEKASTQYFGPGTRLTVL.

The rearrangement uses TRBV10-2 and TRBJ2-3; TRBD2 agrees at 8 bases. The trim removed 2 bases at V and 4 bases at J, leaving 5 bases unmatched. CDR1 WSHSY and CDR2 SAAADI come from the germline V gene. The CDR3 extends over 15 amino acids. In DNA, the CDR3 is TGCGCCAGCAGTGAGCAAGCGGGGGCGGCAGATACGCAGTATTTT. Protein sequence: CASSEQAGAADTQYF.

The rearrangement links TRBV18 to TRBJ2-2; TRBD1 matches at 8 bases. CDR3 size: 15 residues. V trimming: 9 bases; J trimming: 4 bases; junction bases outside the gene matches: 10. CDR1 is KGHSH and CDR2 is LQKENI in the germline V gene. DNA for the CDR3: TGTGCCAGTCGAATCGGGACAGGCAGCACCGGGGAGCTGTTTTTT. Protein product: CASRIGTGSTGELFF.

The chain has TRBV28 and TRBJ2-7, with D tentatively TRBD1 (6 bases). CDR3 length: 15 amino acids. Germline V gene data show CDR1 as MDHEN and CDR2 as SYDVKM. Deletions cut 5 bases from V and 2 bases from J, with 16 bases between. The CDR3 here is CASSAGTPTPYEQYF. CDR3 sequence (DNA): TGTGCCAGCAGTGCCGGGACACCGACTCCCTACGAGCAGTACTTC.